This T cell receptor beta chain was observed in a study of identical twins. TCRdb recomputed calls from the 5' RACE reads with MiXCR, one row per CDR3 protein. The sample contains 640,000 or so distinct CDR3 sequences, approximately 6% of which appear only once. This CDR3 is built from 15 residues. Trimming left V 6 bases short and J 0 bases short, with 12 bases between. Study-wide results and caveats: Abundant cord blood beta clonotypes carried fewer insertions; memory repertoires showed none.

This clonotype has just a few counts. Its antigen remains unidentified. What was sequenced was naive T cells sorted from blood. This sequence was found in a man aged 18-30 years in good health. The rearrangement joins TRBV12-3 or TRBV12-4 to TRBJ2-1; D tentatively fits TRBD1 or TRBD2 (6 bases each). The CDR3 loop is CASRDKGGSYNEQFF. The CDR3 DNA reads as TGTGCCAGCAGGGATAAGGGGGGCTCCTACAATGAGCAGTTCTTC.